The text below deals with one T cell receptor beta chain. It was with random hexamers that roughly 0.5 to 1 ug RNA was reverse transcribed. In TCRdb, the immunoSEQ multiplex PCR reads were re-called with MiXCR into one record per CDR3 protein. The sample shows about 52,000 distinct CDR3 sequences, 90% to 95% of them seen only once. This record comes from a study of CD8 T cells in Susac syndrome. Germline V gene sequence: CDR1 GTSNPN, CDR2 SVGIG (reference sequence). Trimming shortened V by 2 bases and J by 5 bases, and 15 bases separated the two germline ends. This CDR3 is 14 amino acids long. The J gene is TRBJ1-2, the V gene TRBV30; maybe TRBD1 (6 bases). Specimen: CD8+ T cells from PBMCs. This clonotype originated in a human donor with multiple sclerosis. The CDR3 DNA is TGTGCCTGGAGTCGAGGGACAACAGTTTATGGCTACACCTTC. It is translated as CAWSRGTTVYGYTF.